These T cell receptor beta chains were read from a single sample in a study of blood T cell repertoires in COVID-19. Some clones are missing from TCRdb's copy, which holds only in-frame ones; the method was immunoSEQ multiplex PCR. The table lists 190,000 or so clones, 70% to 90% of them singletons. Sequenced input: peripheral blood. The origin of the receptors is a woman aged 80 or older with acute or convalescent COVID-19. CDR3s include the opening cysteine and the closing phenylalanine or tryptophan. Fields, in order: CDR3 DNA, CDR3 protein, clone size, V gene, J gene, D gene. A D gene is named only where the DNA matches it firmly. Part of the rows lack a size; the others show once, few, many or a class for expanded clones.

CDR3nt: TGTGCCAGCAGCTCACGACAGTCGCGAAACACCATATATTTT; CDR3aa: CASSSRQSRNTIYF; abundance: once; v_gene: TRBV2; j_gene: TRBJ1-3; d_gene: .
CDR3nt: TGTGCCAGCAGTGACCTGGGACAGGGGAACACCGGGGAGCTGTTTTTT; CDR3aa: CASSDLGQGNTGELFF; abundance: .; v_gene: TRBV6-1; j_gene: TRBJ2-2; d_gene: TRBD1
CDR3nt: TGTGCCAGCAGCTTTTGGGAACAGGGTCCCCGCGAGCAGTACTTC; CDR3aa: CASSFWEQGPREQYF; abundance: .; v_gene: TRBV11-3; j_gene: TRBJ2-7; d_gene: .
CDR3nt: TGTGCCAGCAGTTTCCGGGGGGGACTCCAAGAGACCCAGTACTTC; CDR3aa: CASSFRGGLQETQYF; abundance: .; v_gene: TRBV28; j_gene: TRBJ2-5; d_gene: TRBD2
CDR3nt: TGTGCCAGCAGCTCGGGACAGACTAATGAAAAACTGTTTTTT; CDR3aa: CASSSGQTNEKLFF; abundance: .; v_gene: TRBV7-9; j_gene: TRBJ1-4; d_gene: TRBD1
CDR3nt: TGTGCCTGGAACAGGGTGACTAATGAAAAACTGTTTTTT; CDR3aa: CAWNRVTNEKLFF; abundance: .; v_gene: TRBV30; j_gene: TRBJ1-4; d_gene: .
CDR3nt: TGTGCCAGCAGCCGACGTCGCGTGGGGGGGGCAGAGACCCAGTACTTC; CDR3aa: CASSRRRVGGAETQYF; abundance: .; v_gene: TRBV3-1/TRBV3-2; j_gene: TRBJ2-5; d_gene: .
CDR3nt: TGTGCCAGCAGCTTAGAGGGCCGGGGTAACTATGGCTACACCTTC; CDR3aa: CASSLEGRGNYGYTF; abundance: .; v_gene: TRBV11-2; j_gene: TRBJ1-2; d_gene: .
CDR3nt: TGTGCCAGTAGACGGACAGTAGGAACAGATACGCAGTATTTT; CDR3aa: CASRRTVGTDTQYF; abundance: .; v_gene: TRBV19; j_gene: TRBJ2-3; d_gene: .
CDR3nt: TGTGCCTCCCGAGAGGCCACGGGAAGCAATCAGCCCCAGCATTTT; CDR3aa: CASREATGSNQPQHF; abundance: few; v_gene: TRBV19; j_gene: TRBJ1-5; d_gene: .
CDR3nt: TGTGCTAGTGGTTTGAAACGAACGGGCTATCGATACAGGGTGGCTAATGAAAAACTGTTTTTT; CDR3aa: CASGLKRTGYRYRVANEKLFF; abundance: few; v_gene: TRBV12-5; j_gene: TRBJ1-4; d_gene: .
CDR3nt: TGTGCCAGCAGCGCCTGGACTAGCGGGGTACTGACAGATACGCAGTATTTT; CDR3aa: CASSAWTSGVLTDTQYF; abundance: .; v_gene: TRBV7-3; j_gene: TRBJ2-3; d_gene: TRBD2
CDR3nt: TGTGCCAGCAGCCGGAACCCGGCCCCAGGGACTGAAGCTTTCTTT; CDR3aa: CASSRNPAPGTEAFF; abundance: .; v_gene: TRBV11-2; j_gene: TRBJ1-1; d_gene: .
CDR3nt: TGTGCCAGCAGTGAGGCTCAGGCTAGCAATCAGCCCCAGCATTTT; CDR3aa: CASSEAQASNQPQHF; abundance: .; v_gene: TRBV6-1; j_gene: TRBJ1-5; d_gene: .
CDR3nt: TGTGCCAGCAGCAAGGTGGGGGGGTCGACTTCACCCCTCCACTTT; CDR3aa: CASSKVGGSTSPLHF; abundance: few; v_gene: TRBV7-2; j_gene: TRBJ1-6; d_gene: .
CDR3nt: TGTGCCAGCAGCTTAGAGGGGCGCCAGCCCCAGCATTTT; CDR3aa: CASSLEGRQPQHF; abundance: .; v_gene: TRBV7-9; j_gene: TRBJ1-5; d_gene: .
CDR3nt: TGTGCCAGCAGCTCCCGAGCGGGAGGTTCGTACAATGAGCAGTTCTTC; CDR3aa: CASSSRAGGSYNEQFF; abundance: .; v_gene: TRBV3-1/TRBV3-2; j_gene: TRBJ2-1; d_gene: TRBD2
CDR3nt: TGTGCCAGTAGTATAGTTCGGGACAGGGGCGCAAGAAGCAATCAGCCCCAGCATTTT; CDR3aa: CASSIVRDRGARSNQPQHF; abundance: .; v_gene: TRBV19; j_gene: TRBJ1-5; d_gene: TRBD1
CDR3nt: TGTGCCAGCAGCTTGTCGTCGGGTGAAAAACTGTTTTTT; CDR3aa: CASSLSSGEKLFF; abundance: .; v_gene: TRBV5-4; j_gene: TRBJ1-4; d_gene: .
CDR3nt: TGTGCCAGCTCACCTGGATCACAGATGAACACTGAAGCTTTCTTT; CDR3aa: CASSPGSQMNTEAFF; abundance: .; v_gene: TRBV18; j_gene: TRBJ1-1; d_gene: .
CDR3nt: TGTGCCTGGAAAAGGGGCATCTACACCGGGGAGCTGTTTTTT; CDR3aa: CAWKRGIYTGELFF; abundance: .; v_gene: TRBV30; j_gene: TRBJ2-2; d_gene: .
CDR3nt: TGTGCCAGCAGTTTATCGTTTCCGGGTGGGCAGCCCCAGCATTTT; CDR3aa: CASSLSFPGGQPQHF; abundance: .; v_gene: TRBV27; j_gene: TRBJ1-5; d_gene: .
CDR3nt: TGTGCCAGCAGTTTCCGGGGACAGGGGTGGCAGCCCCAGCATTTT; CDR3aa: CASSFRGQGWQPQHF; abundance: .; v_gene: TRBV28; j_gene: TRBJ1-5; d_gene: TRBD1
CDR3nt: TGTGCCAGCAGTTTATCTGGCGGGAGGCACTACAATGAGCAGTTCTTC; CDR3aa: CASSLSGGRHYNEQFF; abundance: .; v_gene: TRBV27; j_gene: TRBJ2-1; d_gene: TRBD2
CDR3nt: TGTGCCAGCAGCTCTCCCCAGGGTGCTGGCTACACCTTC; CDR3aa: CASSSPQGAGYTF; abundance: .; v_gene: TRBV12-3/TRBV12-4; j_gene: TRBJ1-2; d_gene: .
CDR3nt: TGTGCCAGCTCACCAGCTAGCGGGGAGAACACAGATACGCAGTATTTT; CDR3aa: CASSPASGENTDTQYF; abundance: .; v_gene: TRBV18; j_gene: TRBJ2-3; d_gene: TRBD2
CDR3nt: TGTGCCAGCAGCTTAGTGGTAGCGGGGGGGCCGAGAGATACGCAGTATTTT; CDR3aa: CASSLVVAGGPRDTQYF; abundance: .; v_gene: TRBV7-2; j_gene: TRBJ2-3; d_gene: TRBD2
CDR3nt: TGTGCCAGCAGCGAACAGGGGGCTCCCTTCGGCTACACCTTC; CDR3aa: CASSEQGAPFGYTF; abundance: .; v_gene: TRBV5-4; j_gene: TRBJ1-2; d_gene: TRBD1
CDR3nt: TGTGCCAGCAGTGATTCGGAGTGGGATTCACCCCTCCACTTT; CDR3aa: CASSDSEWDSPLHF; abundance: .; v_gene: TRBV6-1; j_gene: TRBJ1-6; d_gene: .
CDR3nt: TGTGCCAGTACAGAGGCCGGGACAGGATATCAGCCCCAGCATTTT; CDR3aa: CASTEAGTGYQPQHF; abundance: .; v_gene: TRBV19; j_gene: TRBJ1-5; d_gene: TRBD1
CDR3nt: TGTGCCAGCAGCTGGCGGGAGGCCGGGCGCGAGCAGTACTTC; CDR3aa: CASSWREAGREQYF; abundance: .; v_gene: TRBV7-2; j_gene: TRBJ2-7; d_gene: TRBD2
CDR3nt: TGTGCCAGTAGTACCGTCCGCCAGGCGAACACTGAAGCTTTCTTT; CDR3aa: CASSTVRQANTEAFF; abundance: .; v_gene: TRBV19; j_gene: TRBJ1-1; d_gene: .
CDR3nt: TGTGCCAGTAGTACGACAGGGACGTCTGGAAACACCATATATTTT; CDR3aa: CASSTTGTSGNTIYF; abundance: .; v_gene: TRBV19; j_gene: TRBJ1-3; d_gene: TRBD1
CDR3nt: TGTGGAACCAGGGACAGGGGGGCAGATACGCAGTATTTT; CDR3aa: CGTRDRGADTQYF; abundance: .; v_gene: TRBV2; j_gene: TRBJ2-3; d_gene: TRBD1
CDR3nt: TGTGCCAGCAGCTCACGGACCTCCCGGGAGCAGTATTTT; CDR3aa: CASSSRTSREQYF; abundance: .; v_gene: TRBV3-1/TRBV3-2; j_gene: TRBJ2-3; d_gene: .
CDR3nt: TGTGCCAGCAGCGTAGGGGTAGCGGGGGTCACCGGGGAGCTGTTTTTT; CDR3aa: CASSVGVAGVTGELFF; abundance: .; v_gene: TRBV9; j_gene: TRBJ2-2; d_gene: TRBD2
CDR3nt: TGCGCCAGCAGCTTCGGGGGGACAGGATTAACCTACGAGCAGTACTTC; CDR3aa: CASSFGGTGLTYEQYF; abundance: many; v_gene: TRBV5-1; j_gene: TRBJ2-7; d_gene: .
CDR3nt: TGTGCCAGCAGCTTAGGGGGAGGCTCCCGCCGCGAGCAGTACTTC; CDR3aa: CASSLGGGSRREQYF; abundance: .; v_gene: TRBV7-6; j_gene: TRBJ2-7; d_gene: .
CDR3nt: TGTGCCAGCTCATCGGGCACTGAAGCTTTCTTT; CDR3aa: CASSSGTEAFF; abundance: .; v_gene: TRBV18; j_gene: TRBJ1-1; d_gene: .
CDR3nt: TGTGCCACCAGCAGAGATATTAATCCGACAACCTACGAGCAGTACTTC; CDR3aa: CATSRDINPTTYEQYF; abundance: .; v_gene: TRBV15; j_gene: TRBJ2-7; d_gene: .
CDR3nt: TGTGCCAGTAGTATAGTGGACAGGGGTGGAACCGGGGAGCTGTTTTTT; CDR3aa: CASSIVDRGGTGELFF; abundance: .; v_gene: TRBV19; j_gene: TRBJ2-2; d_gene: TRBD1
CDR3nt: TGTGCCAGCAGCTTGGACAGGGACACCGGGGAGCTGTTTTTT; CDR3aa: CASSLDRDTGELFF; abundance: .; v_gene: TRBV5-5; j_gene: TRBJ2-2; d_gene: .
CDR3nt: TGTGCCAGTAGTATGAAGGGAGGGGAGGACTTCTCTGGGGCCAACGTCCTGACTTTC; CDR3aa: CASSMKGGEDFSGANVLTF; abundance: .; v_gene: TRBV19; j_gene: TRBJ2-6; d_gene: TRBD2
CDR3nt: TGTGCCAGCAGCTTGGCCTTACAGGGGGCTTCCTACGAGCAGTACTTC; CDR3aa: CASSLALQGASYEQYF; abundance: .; v_gene: TRBV5-5; j_gene: TRBJ2-7; d_gene: TRBD1
CDR3nt: TGCGCCAGCAGCCAAACAACAGGGAACGGTGGCTACACCTTC; CDR3aa: CASSQTTGNGGYTF; abundance: .; v_gene: TRBV4-3; j_gene: TRBJ1-2; d_gene: .
CDR3nt: TGTGCCAGCAGTCCGGGGGGCTTGCAGTATCAGCCCCAGCATTTT; CDR3aa: CASSPGGLQYQPQHF; abundance: .; v_gene: TRBV25-1; j_gene: TRBJ1-5; d_gene: .
CDR3nt: TGTGCCAGCCTTAGAGGGGGGGACACAGATACGCAGTATTTT; CDR3aa: CASLRGGDTDTQYF; abundance: .; v_gene: TRBV5-4; j_gene: TRBJ2-3; d_gene: .
CDR3nt: TGCGCCAGCAGCCCCGGGACAGGGGGCTATCTTTTCTACGAGCAGTACTTC; CDR3aa: CASSPGTGGYLFYEQYF; abundance: few; v_gene: TRBV5-1; j_gene: TRBJ2-7; d_gene: TRBD1
CDR3nt: TGTGCCAGTGCATGGGGGGAATACTATGGCTACACCTTC; CDR3aa: CASAWGEYYGYTF; abundance: once; v_gene: TRBV2; j_gene: TRBJ1-2; d_gene: .
CDR3nt: TGCGCCAGCAGTGAGTCGGCCGAACGGGGCTATGGCTACACCTTC; CDR3aa: CASSESAERGYGYTF; abundance: .; v_gene: TRBV10-2; j_gene: TRBJ1-2; d_gene: .
CDR3nt: TGCGCCAGCAGCTATAGCGGGAGTCTGGCAGATACGCAGTATTTT; CDR3aa: CASSYSGSLADTQYF; abundance: .; v_gene: TRBV5-1; j_gene: TRBJ2-3; d_gene: TRBD2
CDR3nt: TGTGCCAGCAGGGCGACAGGGGGCAGTTCACCCCTCCACTTT; CDR3aa: CASRATGGSSPLHF; abundance: .; v_gene: TRBV27; j_gene: TRBJ1-6; d_gene: TRBD1
CDR3nt: TGTGCCAGCAGCAAAGCGAGGAGGGTATCCTATAATTCACCCCTCCACTTT; CDR3aa: CASSKARRVSYNSPLHF; abundance: .; v_gene: TRBV21-1; j_gene: TRBJ1-6; d_gene: .
CDR3nt: TGTGCCAGCAGCTTTTCGGGACTAGGATATGGCTACACCTTC; CDR3aa: CASSFSGLGYGYTF; abundance: .; v_gene: TRBV5-5; j_gene: TRBJ1-2; d_gene: .
CDR3nt: TGCGCCAGCAGCCCTAGAAACACAGGGGGTCGAACTGAAGCTTTCTTT; CDR3aa: CASSPRNTGGRTEAFF; abundance: once; v_gene: TRBV5-1; j_gene: TRBJ1-1; d_gene: TRBD1